The sequence of this TCR beta chain was determined in a study of CD8 T cells in Susac syndrome. Germline V gives CDR1 LGHDT, CDR2 YNNKEL (reference sequence). The CDR3 is 15 amino acids. Trimming took 0 bases from V and 4 from J, leaving 12 bases between them. Reverse transcription of about 0.5 to 1 ug RNA was carried out with random hexamers. TCRdb reanalysed the immunoSEQ multiplex PCR reads using MiXCR and keeps one entry per CDR3 protein. The sample holds around 190,000 distinct CDR3 sequences, roughly 94% seen once. Sequenced sample: CD4+ T cells from PBMCs. The chain carries TRBV3-1 and TRBJ2-5, with a possible D match to TRBD1 (6 bases). This sequence originates from a human donor with Susac syndrome. Here the CDR3 DNA reads TGTGCCAGCAGCCAAGATCGAGTCAGGGGAGAGACCCAGTACTTC. It encodes CASSQDRVRGETQYF.